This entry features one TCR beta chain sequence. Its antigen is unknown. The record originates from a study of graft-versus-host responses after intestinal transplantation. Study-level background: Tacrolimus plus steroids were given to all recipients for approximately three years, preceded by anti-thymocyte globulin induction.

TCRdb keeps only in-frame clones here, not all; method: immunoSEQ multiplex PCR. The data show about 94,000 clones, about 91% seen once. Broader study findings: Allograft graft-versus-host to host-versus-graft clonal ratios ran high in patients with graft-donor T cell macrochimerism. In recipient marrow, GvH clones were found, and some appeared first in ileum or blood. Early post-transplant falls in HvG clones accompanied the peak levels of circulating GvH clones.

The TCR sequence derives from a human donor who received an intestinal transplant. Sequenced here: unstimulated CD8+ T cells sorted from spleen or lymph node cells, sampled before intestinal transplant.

In DNA form, the CDR3 reads TGTGCCAGCAGCTTGGTGACTAGCGGGTCCTACGAGCAGTACTTC. Protein: CASSLVTSGSYEQYF. The chain has TRBV7-9 and TRBJ2-7, with 10 nucleotides matching TRBD2. Germline loops: CDR1 SEHNR, CDR2 FQNEAQ (reference sequence). The CDR3 runs 15 residues. The junction had 3 bases not matched to a gene; V was cut back by 3 bases and J by 1 base.